The 10 T cell receptor beta chains given below trace back to one sample, sequenced in a study of blood T cell repertoires in COVID-19 (dated by TCRdb to the early 2020s). The method was the immunoSEQ multiplex PCR assay. TCRdb obtained this table from immuneACCESS and retained in-frame rearrangements with V and J assigned. These tables miss some clones; where compared with another copy, unresolved V genes account for less than half of the shortfall, and the remainder is unexplained. The sample yields 200,000 to 250,000 clones; 83% were counted once. Clones ranked in the top ten supply approximately 4% of the sample. The source material was PBMCs or T cells enriched from blood (not recorded which). These receptor sequences come from a middle-aged woman who had been exposed to COVID-19.

This clone has more than one count but fewer than ten. CDR3 loop: CASTPTGQAGYTF. The CDR3 DNA sequence: TGTGCCAGCACCCCTACAGGGCAAGCTGGCTACACCTTC. The chain recombines TRBV18 with TRBJ1-2; maybe TRBD1 (6 bases). The CDR3 runs 13 residues. V dropped 8 bases and J dropped 7 bases, with 17 bases sitting between them. The germline V gene has CDR1 KGHSH and CDR2 LQKENI.

This chain uses TRBV6-5 with TRBJ1-6, with D uncertain. The V end lost 8 bases, the J end lost 5 bases, and 10 bases lay between the germline ends. Germline assignment: CDR1 MNHEY and CDR2 SVGAGI. CDR3 length: 13 amino acids. CDR3 DNA: TGTGCCAGCGGTACCCAGGATAATTCACCCCTCCACTTT. It is translated as CASGTQDNSPLHF.

The chain uses TRBV9 and TRBJ2-7; 11 bases map to TRBD1. The ends lost 4 bases at V and 2 bases at J; junction bases unmatched: 8. Per the germline V gene, CDR1 is SGDLS and CDR2 is YYNGEE. CDR3 size: 16 residues. CDR3 DNA: TGTGCCAGCAGCCCCTGGGACAGGGGGACGGCCTACGAGCAGTACTTC. Its protein is CASSPWDRGTAYEQYF.

This chain connects TRBV7-2 to TRBJ2-5, with 8 bases identical to TRBD2. Germline V lookup: CDR1 SGHTA, CDR2 FQGNSA. The CDR3 contains 13 residues. J gave up 5 bases and V 5 bases, and 4 bases lay outside the gene matches. CDR3 sequence: CASSAGGLETQYF. CDR3 nucleotide sequence: TGTGCCAGCAGCGCGGGGGGTTTGGAGACCCAGTACTTC.

J is TRBJ2-3 and V is TRBV3-1 (or the pseudogene TRBV3-2); D unresolved. The CDR3 consists of 15 residues. Germline lookup yields CDR1 LGHDT and CDR2 YNNKEL (reference sequence). Trimming removed 1 base from V and 4 bases from J, with 12 bases in between. CDR3 residues: CASSQGPSMSDTQYF. The CDR3 DNA sequence: TGTGCCAGCAGCCAAGGACCTAGTATGTCAGATACGCAGTATTTT.

This chain uses TRBV9 with TRBJ2-3; 9 nucleotides line up with TRBD2. The CDR3 consists of 15 residues. CDR1 and CDR2 (germline): SGDLS, YYNGEE. V lost 1 base to trimming and J lost 4 bases; unmatched junction nucleotides: 4. The CDR3 is CASSVWGLASDTQYF. CDR3 coding DNA: TGTGCCAGCAGCGTATGGGGACTAGCTTCAGATACGCAGTATTTT.

V and J are TRBV6-2 or TRBV6-3 and TRBJ1-4, with D tentatively TRBD1 (5 bases). V shed 4 bases and J shed 7 bases, with 13 bases lying between them. CDR1 and CDR2 (germline): MNHEY, SVGEGT. This CDR3 has 14 amino acids. The CDR3 region is CASSSRRASEKLFF. The CDR3 region has the DNA TGTGCCAGCAGTTCCCGCAGGGCCAGTGAAAAACTGTTTTTT.

This chain uses TRBV5-6 with TRBJ1-2; D is undetermined. Germline lookup yields CDR1 SGHDT and CDR2 YYEEEE. V shed 4 bases and J shed 4 bases, with 11 bases lying between them. This CDR3 contains 13 residues. The CDR3 bases are TGTGCCAGCAGCCTAGACGGGGTCTATGGCTACACCTTC. Its translation: CASSLDGVYGYTF.

This rearrangement joins TRBV9 to TRBJ1-2; D remains unclear. Germline lookup yields CDR1 SGDLS and CDR2 YYNGEE. Deletions cut 0 bases from V and 7 bases from J, with 16 bases between. The length of the CDR3 is 15 residues. As DNA, the CDR3 is TGTGCCAGCAGCGTAGAGAGGGCCGATGAGGTTGGCTACACCTTC. The encoded protein is CASSVERADEVGYTF.

V and J are TRBV19 and TRBJ2-7; 7 bases align to TRBD1. The CDR3 runs to 14 residues. The J segment lost 2 bases and the V segment lost 6 bases, leaving 7 bases of the junction unmatched. Looked up from germline, CDR1 is LNHDA and CDR2 is SQIVND (reference sequence). The chain's CDR3 is CASSPLGQAYEQYF. CDR3 in DNA: TGTGCCAGTAGCCCACTAGGACAGGCCTACGAGCAGTACTTC.